This T cell receptor (beta chain) emerged from a study of blood T cell repertoires in COVID-19. The assay was immunoSEQ multiplex PCR, and TCRdb's table has in-frame clones only and misses some. The sample has 150,000 to 200,000 clones; 80% to 90% are singletons. This clone was detected once. The sequence came from a woman in her 70s with acute or convalescent COVID-19. The specimen was peripheral blood.

The CDR3 DNA reads TGTGCCAGCAGTGTCCTCTCCCAGTCTGAAGCTTTCTTT. Translated, it gives CASSVLSQSEAFF. The J gene is TRBJ1-1, the V gene TRBV25-1; D call uncertain. The CDR3 covers 13 residues. Germline assignment: CDR1 MGHDK and CDR2 SYGVNS. With 4 bases removed from V and 6 bases from J, the gap between germline ends came to 12 bases.